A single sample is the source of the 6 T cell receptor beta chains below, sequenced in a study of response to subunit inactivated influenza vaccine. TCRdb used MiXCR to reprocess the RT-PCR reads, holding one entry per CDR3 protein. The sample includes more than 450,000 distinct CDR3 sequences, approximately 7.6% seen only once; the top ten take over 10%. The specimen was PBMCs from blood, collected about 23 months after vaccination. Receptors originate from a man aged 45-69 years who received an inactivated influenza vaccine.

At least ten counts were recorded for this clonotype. In nucleotides, the CDR3 is TGTGCCAGTCAGTCCCCGGGACTAGCGGGAACCGCGCAGTTCTTC. It codes for CASQSPGLAGTAQFF. J is TRBJ2-1 and V is TRBV2; 13 nucleotides match TRBD2. The CDR3 covers 15 residues. After removal of 9 bases from V and 12 bases from J, the junction contained 14 bases not matched to a gene. The germline CDR1 and CDR2 sequences are SNHLY and FYNNEI. The complete variable domain, with remaining parts taken from reference TRBV2 and TRBJ2-1, reads EPEVTQTPSHQVTQMGQEVILRCVPISNHLYFYWYRQILGQKVEFLVSFYNNEISEKSEIFDDQFSVERPDGSNFTLKIRSTKLEDSAMYFCASQSPGLAGTAQFFGPGTRLTVL.

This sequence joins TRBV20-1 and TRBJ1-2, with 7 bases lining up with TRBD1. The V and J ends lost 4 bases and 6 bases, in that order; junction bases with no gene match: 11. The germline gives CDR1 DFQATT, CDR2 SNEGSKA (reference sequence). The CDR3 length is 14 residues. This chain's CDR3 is CSATLGQVRDGYTF. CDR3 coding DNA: TGCAGTGCTACCTTAGGACAGGTTCGTGATGGCTACACCTTC.

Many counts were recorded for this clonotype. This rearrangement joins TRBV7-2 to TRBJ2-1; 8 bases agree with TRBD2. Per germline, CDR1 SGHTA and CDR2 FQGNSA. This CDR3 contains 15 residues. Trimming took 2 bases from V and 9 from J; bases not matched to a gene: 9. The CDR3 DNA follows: TGTGCCAGCAGCTTATTACTAGCGGAGGGGGGTGAGCAGTTCTTC. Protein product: CASSLLLAEGGEQFF. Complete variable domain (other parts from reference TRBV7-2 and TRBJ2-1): GAGVSQSPSNKVTEKGKDVELRCDPISGHTALYWYRQSLGQGLEFLIYFQGNSAPDKSGLPSDRFSAERTGGSVSTLTIQRTQQEDSAVYLCASSLLLAEGGEQFFGPGTRLTVL.

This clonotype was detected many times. The CDR3 region is CSANAQGGYEQYF. The CDR3 DNA reads TGCAGTGCTAACGCACAGGGTGGGTACGAGCAGTACTTC. This chain joins TRBV20-1 and TRBJ2-7, with D perhaps TRBD1 (6 bases). V was cut by 4 bases and J by 4 bases, with 14 bases left in between. This CDR3 comprises 13 residues. Germline V lookup: CDR1 DFQATT, CDR2 SNEGSKA (reference sequence).

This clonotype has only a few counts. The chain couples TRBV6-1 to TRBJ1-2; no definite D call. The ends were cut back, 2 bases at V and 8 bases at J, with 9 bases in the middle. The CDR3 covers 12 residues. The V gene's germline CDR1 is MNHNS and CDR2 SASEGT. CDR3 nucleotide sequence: TGTGCCAGCAGTGAAATTCCGAGAGGCTACACCTTC. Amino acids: CASSEIPRGYTF.

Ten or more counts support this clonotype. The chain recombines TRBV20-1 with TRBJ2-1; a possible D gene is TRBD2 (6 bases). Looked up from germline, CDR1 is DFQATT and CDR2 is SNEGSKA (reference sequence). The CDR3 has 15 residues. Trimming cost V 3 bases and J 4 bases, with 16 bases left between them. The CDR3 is CSARTLTGDYNEQFF. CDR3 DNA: TGCAGTGCTAGGACCCTAACGGGGGATTACAATGAGCAGTTCTTC.